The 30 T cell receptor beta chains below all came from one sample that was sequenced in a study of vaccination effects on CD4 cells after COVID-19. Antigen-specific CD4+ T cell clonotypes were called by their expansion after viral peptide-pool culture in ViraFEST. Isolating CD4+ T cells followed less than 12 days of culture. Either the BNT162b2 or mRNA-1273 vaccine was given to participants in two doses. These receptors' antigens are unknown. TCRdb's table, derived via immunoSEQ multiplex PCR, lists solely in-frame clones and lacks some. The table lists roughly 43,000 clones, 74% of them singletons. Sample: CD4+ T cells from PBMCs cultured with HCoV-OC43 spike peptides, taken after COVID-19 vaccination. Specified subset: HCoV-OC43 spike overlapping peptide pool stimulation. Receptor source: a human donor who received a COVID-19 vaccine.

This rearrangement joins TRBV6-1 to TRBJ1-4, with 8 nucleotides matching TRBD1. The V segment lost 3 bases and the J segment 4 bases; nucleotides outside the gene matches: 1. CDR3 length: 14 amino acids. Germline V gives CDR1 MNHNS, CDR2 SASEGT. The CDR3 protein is CASSEDRVNEKLFF. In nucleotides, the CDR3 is TGTGCCAGCAGTGAGGACAGGGTTAATGAAAAACTGTTTTTT.

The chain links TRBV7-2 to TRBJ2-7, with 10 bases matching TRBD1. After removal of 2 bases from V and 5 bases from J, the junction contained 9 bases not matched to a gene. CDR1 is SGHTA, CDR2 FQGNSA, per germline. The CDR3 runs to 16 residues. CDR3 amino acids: CASSLNLGQGFDEQYF. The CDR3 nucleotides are TGTGCCAGCAGCTTAAATCTGGGACAGGGGTTCGACGAGCAGTACTTC. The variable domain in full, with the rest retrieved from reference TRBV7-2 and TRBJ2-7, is GAGVSQSPSNKVTEKGKDVELRCDPISGHTALYWYRQSLGQGLEFLIYFQGNSAPDKSGLPSDRFSAERTGGSVSTLTIQRTQQEDSAVYLCASSLNLGQGFDEQYFGPGTRLTVT.

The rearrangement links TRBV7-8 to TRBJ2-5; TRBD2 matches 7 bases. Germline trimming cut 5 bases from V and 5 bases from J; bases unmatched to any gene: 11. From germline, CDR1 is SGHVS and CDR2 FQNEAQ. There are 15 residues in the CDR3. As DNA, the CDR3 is TGTGCCAGCAGCCGCGGAAGTTATAGCGGGGAGACCCAGTACTTC. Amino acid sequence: CASSRGSYSGETQYF. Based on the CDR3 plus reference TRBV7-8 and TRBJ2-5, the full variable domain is GAGVSQSPRYKVAKRGQDVALRCDPISGHVSLFWYQQALGQGPEFLTYFQNEAQLDKSGLPSDRFFAERPEGSVSTLKIQRTQQEDSAVYLCASSRGSYSGETQYFGPGTRLLVL.

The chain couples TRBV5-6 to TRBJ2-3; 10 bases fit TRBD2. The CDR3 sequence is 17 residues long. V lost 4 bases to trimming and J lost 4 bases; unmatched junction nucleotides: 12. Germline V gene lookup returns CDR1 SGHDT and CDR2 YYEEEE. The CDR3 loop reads CASSGRTSGGGADTQYF. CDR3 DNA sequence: TGTGCCAGCAGCGGCCGGACTAGCGGAGGGGGGGCAGATACGCAGTATTTT. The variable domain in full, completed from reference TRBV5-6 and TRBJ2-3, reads DAGVTQSPTHLIKTRGQQVTLRCSPKSGHDTVSWYQQALGQGPQFIFQYYEEEERQRGNFPDRFSGHQFPNYSSELNVNALLLGDSALYLCASSGRTSGGGADTQYFGPGTRLTVL.

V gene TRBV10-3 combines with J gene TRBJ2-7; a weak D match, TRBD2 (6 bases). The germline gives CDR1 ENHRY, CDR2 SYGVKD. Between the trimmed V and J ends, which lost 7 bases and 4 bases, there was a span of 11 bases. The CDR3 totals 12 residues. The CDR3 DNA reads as TGTGCCATCATGGGTAGCGGATACGAGCAGTACTTC. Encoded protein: CAIMGSGYEQYF.

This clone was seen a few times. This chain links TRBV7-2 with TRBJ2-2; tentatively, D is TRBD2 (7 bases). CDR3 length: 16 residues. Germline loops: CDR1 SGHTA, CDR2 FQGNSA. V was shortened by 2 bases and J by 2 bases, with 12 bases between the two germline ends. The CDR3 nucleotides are TGTGCCAGCAGCTTATGGGGGGGGGCTAACACCGGGGAGCTGTTTTTT. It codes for CASSLWGGANTGELFF.

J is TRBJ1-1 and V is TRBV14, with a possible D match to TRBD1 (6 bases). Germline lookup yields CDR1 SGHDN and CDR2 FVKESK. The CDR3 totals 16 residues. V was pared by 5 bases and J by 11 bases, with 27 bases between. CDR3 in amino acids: CASSERYPDSLMRAFF. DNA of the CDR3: TGTGCCAGCAGCGAAAGGTACCCGGACAGCCTAATGAGGGCTTTCTTT.

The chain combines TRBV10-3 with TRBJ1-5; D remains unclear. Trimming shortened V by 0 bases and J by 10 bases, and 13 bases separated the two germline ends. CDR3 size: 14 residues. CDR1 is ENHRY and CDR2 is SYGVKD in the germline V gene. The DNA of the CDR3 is TGTGCCATCAGTGAGTCCAAGGGCCTAAGACCCCAGCATTTT. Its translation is CAISESKGLRPQHF.

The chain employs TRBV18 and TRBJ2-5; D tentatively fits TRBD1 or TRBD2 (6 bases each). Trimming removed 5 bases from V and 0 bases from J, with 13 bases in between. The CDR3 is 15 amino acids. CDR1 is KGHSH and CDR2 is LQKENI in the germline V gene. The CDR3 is CASSTGDTYQETQYF. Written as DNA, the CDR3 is TGTGCCAGCTCAACGGGGGACACGTACCAAGAGACCCAGTACTTC. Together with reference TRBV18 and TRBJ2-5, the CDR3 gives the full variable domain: NAGVMQNPRHLVRRRGQEARLRCSPMKGHSHVYWYRQLPEEGLKFMVYLQKENIIDESGMPKERFSAEFPKEGPSILRIQQVVRGDSAAYFCASSTGDTYQETQYFGPGTRLLVL.

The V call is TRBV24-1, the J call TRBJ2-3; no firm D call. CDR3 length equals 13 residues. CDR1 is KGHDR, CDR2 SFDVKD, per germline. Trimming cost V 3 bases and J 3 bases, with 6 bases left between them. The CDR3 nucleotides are TGTGCCACCAGTGATGACCAGACAGATACGCAGTATTTT. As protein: CATSDDQTDTQYF.

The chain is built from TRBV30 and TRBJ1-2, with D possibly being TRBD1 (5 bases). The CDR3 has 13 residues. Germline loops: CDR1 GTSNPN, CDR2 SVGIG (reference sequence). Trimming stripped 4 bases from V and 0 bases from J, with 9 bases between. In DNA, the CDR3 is TGTGCCTGGATGGGGCAGGCTAACTATGGCTACACCTTC. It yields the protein CAWMGQANYGYTF.

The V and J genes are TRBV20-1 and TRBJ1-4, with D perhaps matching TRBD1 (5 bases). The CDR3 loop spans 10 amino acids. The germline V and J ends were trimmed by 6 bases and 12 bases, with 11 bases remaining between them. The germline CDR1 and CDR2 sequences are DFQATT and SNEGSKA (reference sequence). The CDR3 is CSARGKELFF. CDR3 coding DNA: TGCAGTGCGAGGGGCAAGGAACTGTTTTTT.

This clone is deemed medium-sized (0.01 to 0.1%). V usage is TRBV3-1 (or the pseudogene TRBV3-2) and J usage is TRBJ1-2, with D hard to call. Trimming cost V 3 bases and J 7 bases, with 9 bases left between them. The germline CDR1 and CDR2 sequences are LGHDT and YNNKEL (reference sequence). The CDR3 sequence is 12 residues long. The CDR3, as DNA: TGTGCCAGCAGCCAGGGAAATAGTGGCTACACCTTC. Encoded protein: CASSQGNSGYTF.

CDR3 sequence: CASSHPIIGTGSQNSYEQYF. Here the CDR3 DNA reads TGCGCCAGCAGCCACCCAATTATCGGGACAGGGTCCCAAAATTCCTACGAGCAGTACTTC. This chain uses TRBV4-1 with TRBJ2-7, with 9 nucleotides matching TRBD1. V lost 3 bases to trimming and J lost 1 base; unmatched junction nucleotides: 19. Germline V gene sequence: CDR1 MGHRA, CDR2 YSYEKL. The CDR3 spans 20 residues.

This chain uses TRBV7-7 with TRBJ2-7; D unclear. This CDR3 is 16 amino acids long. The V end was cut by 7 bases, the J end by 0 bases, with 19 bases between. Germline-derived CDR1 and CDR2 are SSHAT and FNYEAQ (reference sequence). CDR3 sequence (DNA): TGTGCCAGCATTTCGGTACAAAACTATCGCTCCTACGAGCAGTACTTC. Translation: CASISVQNYRSYEQYF.

CDR3 nucleotide sequence: TGTGCCAGCAGCCCCCTACCTGGGACTAGCGGCTACGAGCAGTACTTC. It is translated as CASSPLPGTSGYEQYF. The chain recombines TRBV5-4 with TRBJ2-7, with 11 positions matching TRBD2. The germline V gene has CDR1 SGHNT and CDR2 YYREEE (reference sequence). V dropped 4 bases and J dropped 3; count of bases not matched to a gene: 9. This CDR3 region has 16 residues. The variable domain in full, with the rest retrieved from reference TRBV5-4 and TRBJ2-7, is ETGVTQSPTHLIKTRGQQVTLRCSSQSGHNTVSWYQQALGQGPQFIFQYYREEENGRGNFPPRFSGLQFPNYSSELNVNALELDDSALYLCASSPLPGTSGYEQYFGPGTRLTVT.

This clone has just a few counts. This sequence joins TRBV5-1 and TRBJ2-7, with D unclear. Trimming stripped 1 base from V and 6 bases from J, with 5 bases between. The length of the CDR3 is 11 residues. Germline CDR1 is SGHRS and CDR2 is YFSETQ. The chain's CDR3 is CASSLLGEQYF. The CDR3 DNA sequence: TGCGCCAGCAGCTTGCTGGGCGAGCAGTACTTC. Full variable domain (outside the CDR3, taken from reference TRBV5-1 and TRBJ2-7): KAGVTQTPRYLIKTRGQQVTLSCSPISGHRSVSWYQQTPGQGLQFLFEYFSETQRNKGNFPGRFSGRQFSNSRSEMNVSTLELGDSALYLCASSLLGEQYFGPGTRLTVT.

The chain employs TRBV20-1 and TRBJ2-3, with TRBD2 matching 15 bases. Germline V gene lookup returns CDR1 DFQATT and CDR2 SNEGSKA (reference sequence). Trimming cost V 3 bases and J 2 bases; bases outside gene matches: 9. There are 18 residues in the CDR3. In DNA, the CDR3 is TGCAGTGCTAGTGATCCGGGGACTAGCGGGGGGCCCACAGATACGCAGTATTTT. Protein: CSASDPGTSGGPTDTQYF.

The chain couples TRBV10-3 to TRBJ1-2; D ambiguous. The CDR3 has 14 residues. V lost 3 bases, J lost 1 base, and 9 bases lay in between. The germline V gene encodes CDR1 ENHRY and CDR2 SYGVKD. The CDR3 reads CAISDQVFNYGYTF. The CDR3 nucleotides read TGTGCCATCAGTGACCAGGTTTTTAACTATGGCTACACCTTC.

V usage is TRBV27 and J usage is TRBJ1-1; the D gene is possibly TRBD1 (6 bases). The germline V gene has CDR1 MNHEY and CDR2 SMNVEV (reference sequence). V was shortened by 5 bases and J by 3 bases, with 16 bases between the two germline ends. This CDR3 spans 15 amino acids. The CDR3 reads CASSHHRAGDTEAFF. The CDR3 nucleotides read TGTGCCAGCAGTCACCACAGGGCAGGGGACACTGAAGCTTTCTTT.

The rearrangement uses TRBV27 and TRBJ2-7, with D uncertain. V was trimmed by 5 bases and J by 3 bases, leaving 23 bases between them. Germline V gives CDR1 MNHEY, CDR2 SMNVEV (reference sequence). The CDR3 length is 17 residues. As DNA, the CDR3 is TGTGCCAGCAGTCCAGCCCGTAAACCTCTAGGAAGCTACGAGCAGTACTTC. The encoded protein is CASSPARKPLGSYEQYF.

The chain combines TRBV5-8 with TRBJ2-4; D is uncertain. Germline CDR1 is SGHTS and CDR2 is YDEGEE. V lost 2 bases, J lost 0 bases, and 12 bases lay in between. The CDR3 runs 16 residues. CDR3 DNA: TGTGCCAGCAGCTTCGGGCGCACACAAGCCAAAAACATTCAGTACTTC. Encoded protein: CASSFGRTQAKNIQYF.

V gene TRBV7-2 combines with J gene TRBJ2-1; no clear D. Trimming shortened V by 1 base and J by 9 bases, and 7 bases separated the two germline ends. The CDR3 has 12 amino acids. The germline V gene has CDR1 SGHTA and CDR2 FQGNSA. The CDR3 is CASSLGEAEQFF. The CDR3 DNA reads TGTGCCAGCAGCTTAGGCGAGGCTGAGCAGTTCTTC.

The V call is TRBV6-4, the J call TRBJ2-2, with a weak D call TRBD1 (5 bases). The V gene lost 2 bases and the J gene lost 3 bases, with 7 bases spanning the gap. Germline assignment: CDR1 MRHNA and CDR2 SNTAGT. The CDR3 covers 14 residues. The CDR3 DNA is TGTGCCAGCAGTGACGGCAGGGACACCGGGGAGCTGTTTTTT. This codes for CASSDGRDTGELFF.

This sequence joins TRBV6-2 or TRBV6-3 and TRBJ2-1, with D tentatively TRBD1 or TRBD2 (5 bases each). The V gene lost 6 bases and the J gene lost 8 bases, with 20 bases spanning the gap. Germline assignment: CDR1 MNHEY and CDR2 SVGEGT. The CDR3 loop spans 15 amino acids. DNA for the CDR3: TGTGCCAGCAGCCGAACCGGGGCTAGAGGGTATGAGCAGTTCTTC. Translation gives CASSRTGARGYEQFF.

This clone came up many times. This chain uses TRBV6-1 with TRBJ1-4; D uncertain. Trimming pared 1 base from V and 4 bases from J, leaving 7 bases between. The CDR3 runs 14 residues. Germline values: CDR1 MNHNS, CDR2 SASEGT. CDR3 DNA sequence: TGTGCCAGCAGTGAAGGGACCCTTAATGAAAAACTGTTTTTT. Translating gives CASSEGTLNEKLFF.

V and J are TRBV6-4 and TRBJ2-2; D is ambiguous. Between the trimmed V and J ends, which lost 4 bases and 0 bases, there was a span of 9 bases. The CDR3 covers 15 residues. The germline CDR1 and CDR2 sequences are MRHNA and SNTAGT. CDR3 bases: TGTGCCAGCAGTGTAGACTCGGCGAACACCGGGGAGCTGTTTTTT. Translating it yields CASSVDSANTGELFF.

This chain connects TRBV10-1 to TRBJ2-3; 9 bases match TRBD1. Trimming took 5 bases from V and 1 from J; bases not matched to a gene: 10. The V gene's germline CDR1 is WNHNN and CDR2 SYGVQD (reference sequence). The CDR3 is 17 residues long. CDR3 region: CASSLPRTGDGTDTQYF. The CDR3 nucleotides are TGCGCCAGCAGTCTACCACGGACAGGGGACGGCACAGATACGCAGTATTTT.

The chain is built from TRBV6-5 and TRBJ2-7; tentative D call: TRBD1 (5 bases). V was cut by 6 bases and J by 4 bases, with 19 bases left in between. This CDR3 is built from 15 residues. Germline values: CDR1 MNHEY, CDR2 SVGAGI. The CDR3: CASRRGLGVGYEQYF. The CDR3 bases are TGTGCCAGCAGAAGGGGTCTAGGAGTAGGATACGAGCAGTACTTC.

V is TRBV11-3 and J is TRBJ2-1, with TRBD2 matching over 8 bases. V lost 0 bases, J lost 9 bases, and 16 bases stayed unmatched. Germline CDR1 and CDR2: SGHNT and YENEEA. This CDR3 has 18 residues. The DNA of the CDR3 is TGTGCCAGCAGCTTAGATCGCTTCAGCGGGAGAGCGGTCACTGAGCAGTTCTTC. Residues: CASSLDRFSGRAVTEQFF.